This T cell receptor (beta chain) appears in the sequencing data of a study of blood T cell repertoires in COVID-19 (TCRdb year 2020). With respect to the entire study: Samples from collaborators originated in the United States, Italy and Spain and spanned both the acute and convalescent phases of COVID-19. The material from the prospective study consisted of cDNA or gDNA derived from T cells, B-cell-depleted T cells, or PBMCs. Deeply sampled blood TCRbeta repertoires from subjects exposed to, actively infected with, or recovered from COVID-19 were included in the dataset. A freely available public database, intended as a resource for researchers studying the immune response to SARS-CoV-2, is where the repertoires were released. The samples were drawn from two sources: the first 160 participants of the ongoing ImmuneRACE study, and approximately 1,300 subjects contributed by 6 global collaborators. The sample metadata nearly always contained a de-identified subject ID, COVID-19 status, age in years and sex. HLA class I and class II types, where available, came from metadata supplied by the sample provider rather than from assay-based typing. Overall results and qualifications from the work: Clinical and demographic metadata were provided uncurated, with the amount varying by source and participant.

On this clone itself: It lacks a known antigen. Base-call qualities are not available, and no considerably larger clone is one nucleotide away.

The immunoSEQ Assay, a bias-controlled multiplex PCR, was used to amplify TCRbeta CDR3 regions from genomic DNA. As for the authors' bioinformatics: The number of nucleated cells in each sample was estimated by amplification of reference gene primers within the assay. Sequence reads were collapsed and filtered to measure the absolute abundance of every unique TCRbeta CDR3 rearrangement. Productive Simpson clonality was computed per sample as the square root of Simpson's diversity index over productive rearrangements. TCRdb retrieved this table from immuneACCESS and kept in-frame rearrangements only. Not all clones are present; in checked studies, unresolved V genes account for under half, and no reason is known for the remainder. V and J calls and clone size are copied from that table; D and trimming were computed from the DNA. Present in this sample are about 300,000 clones, 90% of which were seen just once. Of the sample, approximately 4% falls within the top ten clones.

V trim: 1 base; J trim: 5 bases; unmatched bases: 6. The CDR3, cysteine through phenylalanine, is 15 amino acids long. Only CDR3 DNA remains: 45 bases, in frame from the first base. Via the germline V gene, CDR1 is SGHAT and CDR2 FQNNGV. Participants in the prospective study were enrolled through a virtual design, were aged about 18 to 100 years, and lived in 24 United States geographic areas. In the prospective study, participants were assigned to cohorts based on the clinical history participants reported in a screening survey and a study questionnaire. Mobile phlebotomists in the prospective study collected whole blood, serum and a nasopharyngeal or oropharyngeal swab from every participant. Prospective study participants could optionally give additional blood draws and questionnaires over an approximately two-month period. Before DNA extraction, blood samples from the prospective study were shipped at room temperature or frozen.

This receptor was obtained from a woman aged 18-29 years with acute COVID-19. The rearranged segments are TRBV11-2 and TRBJ2-5, and TRBD2 aligns with 8 junction nucleotides. Sequences were obtained from PBMCs or T cells enriched from blood (not recorded which). The DNA sequence follows: TGTGCCAGCAGCTTAGCCGGGAGGGGACGGGAGACCCAGTACTTC. Translation gives CASSLAGRGRETQYF.